Listed here is a single T cell receptor beta chain. What it recognizes is unknown. This sample is part of a study of CD8 T cells in ankylosing spondylitis. Study-wide results and limits: Disease-associated clonotypes exhibited CD8+ identity and were relatively infrequent in peripheral blood. In ankylosing spondylitis blood, a motif of fewer than 10 highly homologous TCR beta variants appeared characteristic. It was reported that disease-linked clones were significantly enriched in matched ankylosing spondylitis synovial fluid.

In TCRdb, the 5' RACE reads were re-called with MiXCR into one record per CDR3 protein. Here the sample spans almost 400,000 distinct CDR3 sequences, 20% to 25% being singletons. V gave up 0 bases and J gave up 6 bases, with 12 bases separating them. The V gene's germline CDR1 is LNHNV and CDR2 YYDKDF (reference sequence). The CDR3 covers 15 residues. The TCR originated in a male donor with ankylosing spondylitis. Sequencing was performed on blood, either unsorted or a sorted T cell fraction (not recorded which). The chain has TRBV15 and TRBJ1-5; D is perhaps TRBD1 (6 bases). As DNA, the CDR3 is TGTGCCACCAGCAGAGATTTCACAGGGCGTCAGCCCCAGCATTTT. Residues: CATSRDFTGRQPQHF.